The T cell receptor beta chain described here comes from a study of blood T cell repertoires in COVID-19. Study background: PBMCs, B-cell-depleted T cells, or T cells provided the cDNA or gDNA that made up the material.

Original handling: It was from reference gene primer amplification that nucleated cell counts were estimated. The table came from immunoSEQ multiplex PCR; TCRdb's copy has only in-frame clones and leaves some out. That table furnishes V, J and clone size, whereas the DNA furnished D and trimming. This table has a few hundred thousand clones, approximately 90% appearing once. Donors were grouped by their self-reported clinical history. Among Cohort 3 donors, those recovered had two negative PCRs, clearance, or symptom resolution. With 3 bases clipped from V and 5 bases from J, the junction kept 7 bases outside the gene matches. The CDR3 has 15 residues. From germline, CDR1 is MNHNS and CDR2 SASEGT.

The chain employs TRBV6-1 and TRBJ2-7; TRBD1 aligns across 10 bases. The clonotype originates from a woman between 35 and 50 years old who had recovered from COVID-19. Sequenced: PBMCs or T cells enriched from blood (not recorded which). This CDR3 is CASSDRGTGVDEQYF. DNA for the CDR3: TGTGCCAGCAGTGATCGTGGGACAGGGGTGGACGAGCAGTACTTC.